This T cell receptor (beta chain) originates from a study of blood T cells in healthy people across ages (dated by TCRdb to 2014 to 2015). For the study in its entirety: In model experiments, template switching captured about one uniquely barcoded TCR beta cDNA molecule for every two T cells. Using deep sequencing normalized with unique cDNA molecular identifiers, the study measured how TCR beta repertoire diversity changes with age. The donors were divided into four age groups: young (average around 17 years), middle-aged (about 41), aged (approximately 62) and long-lived (about 84). To avoid experimental bias, donors of different ages were randomly spread across the sequencing lanes. Using the same blood draw, the study looked at two additional independent replicas of 1 million unique cDNA reads for two donors, one aged 18 to 30 and the other aged 80 or older.

Overall study outcomes, separate from this receptor: The CMV infection status of donors was not known, potentially confounding age-related changes in expanded clonotypes. The percentage of naive T cells measured by flow cytometry correlated strongly with observed TCR beta diversity. Because profiling used bulk unsorted PBMCs, naive and antigen-experienced compartments could not be compared conclusively. The long-lived group showed more naive CD4+ T cells, fewer expanded clones and increased TCR diversity than the aged group, suggesting age selection. Estimates of total diversity based on one million sequenced T cells were regarded as lower bounds and as underestimates. Observed TCR beta diversity per million T cells fell roughly linearly with age, and a significant reduction was already apparent by age roughly 41.

The donors were 40 or so Caucasian individuals from Russia, aged roughly 6 to 90 years, who were systemically healthy. Each donor gave approximately 9.3 milliliters of peripheral blood, collected into EDTA-treated Vacutainer tubes. Ficoll-Paque density-gradient centrifugation was used to isolate PBMCs, with at least 6.5 million per sample. Total RNA was extracted from PBMCs with Trizol reagent, with at least 5 micrograms obtained per sample. For every donor, flow cytometry on a PBMC aliquot measured the percentage of naive CD45RAhigh/CD27high T cells. In the case of this clonotype: Its antigen is unknown. One base away there is no much larger clone; base qualities are not given.

Library preparation used 5' RACE. This sample was sequenced with an Illumina HiSeq 2500. The second PCR ran for roughly 7 to 12 cycles and used a J-beta primer mix along with a sample-barcoded 5' primer. A unique molecular identifier was introduced onto each TCR beta cDNA molecule by a template-switch 5' adaptor carrying 12 random nucleotides. At least 2.5 million CDR3-containing paired-end reads were obtained from each sample. All of the RNA was converted into first-strand cDNA using the Mint cDNA synthesis kit, with a TRBC-specific oligonucleotide serving as the primer. All cDNA was treated with uracil-DNA glycosylase and then went through a first 18-cycle PCR with the universal primers M1SS and BC2_uni_R. As for the authors' bioinformatics: Each sample was normalized by randomly selecting 1 million high-quality reads, each carrying a distinct molecular identifier. Instead of being binned into consensus sequences, reads with shared molecular identifiers were discarded. MiTCR, with a Q25 quality threshold and the strictest error-elimination algorithm, was used for CDR3 identification, clonotype clustering and error correction. Lower-bound total TCR beta diversity was estimated with a nonparametric unseen species model using Euler transformation. TCRdb reprocessing: public reads trimmed at Q25 with fastp, clones called with MiXCR, in-frame beta chains kept. Rows with a matching CDR3 protein are joined into one entry that keeps the most common DNA and genes. TCRdb assigned the V and J calls; the authors' analysis was not used. The table for this sample lists about 1,400,000 distinct CDR3 sequences; 42% of them were counted only once. Approximately 7.9% of the sample is taken by the ten largest.

This TCR was recovered from a woman aged 18 to 35 in good health. The sample taken for sequencing was blood.

The DNA sequence is given as TGTGCCAGCAGTCTTTCCTCGGCGGGCAATGAGCAGTACTTC. This yields the protein CASSLSSAGNEQYF. Recombination joined TRBV6-5 with TRBJ2-5, and possibly TRBD2, on 5 matching bases. The trim is 5 bases for V and 11 bases for J, with a gap of 21 bases between the germline ends. From its cysteine to its phenylalanine, the CDR3 spans 14 amino acids. Left in the record is the CDR3 DNA by itself, 42 bases read in frame from the first base. Reading the germline V gene gives CDR1 MNHEY and CDR2 SVGAGI.